The sequence of this T cell receptor (beta chain) was determined in a study of blood T cell repertoires in COVID-19. Germline-derived CDR1 and CDR2 are LNHDA and SQIVND (reference sequence). After removal of 1 base from V and 5 bases from J, the junction contained 7 bases not matched to a gene. The CDR3 length is 16 residues. Libraries were prepared by immunoSEQ multiplex PCR; TCRdb keeps only in-frame clonotypes and omits some of them. The sample holds roughly 56,000 clones; about 90% are singletons and the top ten take about 18%. The chain links TRBV19 to TRBJ2-3; 9 positions match TRBD2. The sample comprised peripheral blood. This receptor was obtained from a human donor in a cohort sampled during active COVID-19. CDR3 protein: CASSIGAGGGGDTQYF. CDR3 nucleotide sequence: TGTGCCAGTAGTATAGGAGCGGGGGGAGGTGGAGATACGCAGTATTTT. Using reference TRBV19 and TRBJ2-3 for the parts outside the CDR3, the full variable domain is DGGITQSPKYLFRKEGQNVTLSCEQNLNHDAMYWYRQDPGQGLRLIYYSQIVNDFQKGDIAEGYSVSREKKESFPLTVTSAQKNPTAFYLCASSIGAGGGGDTQYFGPGTRLTVL.